Below are 10 T cell receptor beta chains sequenced from a single sample in a study of brain T cells in children with intractable seizures. Some clones are missing from TCRdb's copy, which holds only in-frame ones; the method was immunoSEQ multiplex PCR. The sample lists 95,000 to 120,000 clones, 94% occurring once. The sample was peripheral blood, taken at surgery. These receptor sequences come from a boy younger than two with hemimegalencephaly and intractable seizures.

This clone was detected a few times. The chain couples TRBV6-1 to TRBJ1-2, with a weak D call TRBD1 (5 bases). V lost 2 bases to trimming and J lost 8 bases, with 12 bases between them. The CDR3 runs 13 residues. Germline CDR1 reads MNHNS; CDR2 reads SASEGT. This CDR3 reads CASSETGVGGYTF. In DNA, the CDR3 is TGTGCCAGCAGTGAAACGGGGGTAGGAGGCTACACCTTC.

This clone occurred once. The J gene is TRBJ1-1, the V gene TRBV28, with D hard to call. Germline V CDR1 and CDR2: MDHEN, SYDVKM. With 1 base removed from V and 5 bases from J, the gap between germline ends came to 8 bases. The CDR3 consists of 13 residues. This CDR3 is CASSLLGGTEAFF. The CDR3 coding sequence is TGTGCCAGCAGTTTATTAGGAGGGACTGAAGCTTTCTTT.

This chain joins TRBV7-3 and TRBJ2-2; 7 bases fit TRBD1. The CDR3 contains 15 residues. V shed 3 bases and J 5 bases; nucleotides not matched to a gene: 6. Germline CDR1 is SGHTA and CDR2 is FQGTGA. CDR3 in DNA: TGTGCCAGCAGCTTCGAGGGGGCCGGAACCGGGGAGCTGTTTTTT. This translates into CASSFEGAGTGELFF.

A single count supports this clone. This rearrangement joins TRBV6-6 to TRBJ1-4; D ambiguous. Germline CDR1 is MNHNY and CDR2 is SVGAGI (reference sequence). The CDR3 runs 12 residues. Trimming left V 0 bases short and J 8 bases short, with 4 bases between. The CDR3 spells CASSYSGEKLFF. CDR3 sequence (DNA): TGTGCCAGCAGTTACTCGGGCGAAAAACTGTTTTTT.

This chain uses TRBV25-1 with TRBJ2-7, with 11 bases fitting TRBD2. Germline CDR1 is MGHDK and CDR2 is SYGVNS. J gave up 0 bases and V 5 bases, and 3 bases lay outside the gene matches. CDR3 length equals 15 residues. CDR3 in DNA: TGTGCCAGCAGTTTAGCGGGAGGGTCCTCCTACGAGCAGTACTTC. The encoded protein is CASSLAGGSSYEQYF.

This clone was observed a single time. The rearrangement joins TRBV12-2 to TRBJ2-7; the D call in the table, TRBD1, was not verified against the DNA. TRBV12-2 is a known pseudogene. The CDR3 has 15 amino acids. DNA of the CDR3: TGTGCAAGTCGCTTCCGGACAGGGGGTATCGACGAGCAGTACTTC. Encoded protein: CASRFRTGGIDEQYF.

The table lists this clone with a count of one. The chain uses TRBV9 and TRBJ2-5; 14 nucleotides match TRBD2. This CDR3 is built from 17 residues. The germline CDR1 and CDR2 sequences are SGDLS and YYNGEE. V gave up 4 bases and J gave up 4 bases; unmatched junction bases: 9. DNA of the CDR3: TGTGCCAGCAGCTGGAGGACTAGCGGGAGGAGGGGAGAGACCCAGTACTTC. Protein product: CASSWRTSGRRGETQYF.

The gene calls are TRBV7-2 and TRBJ1-3; D remains ambiguous. V lost 0 bases, J lost 8 bases, and 2 bases lay in between. The CDR3 extends over 11 amino acids. Germline loops: CDR1 SGHTA, CDR2 FQGNSA. The CDR3 protein is CASSLADTIYF. CDR3 in DNA: TGTGCCAGCAGCTTAGCCGACACCATATATTTT.

The rearrangement joins TRBV11-3 to TRBJ2-7; the D call may be TRBD1 or TRBD2 (5 bases each). V lost 5 bases to trimming and J lost 0 bases, with 17 bases between them. The V gene's germline CDR1 is SGHNT and CDR2 YENEEA. The CDR3 is made up of 16 amino acids. The DNA for the CDR3 is TGTGCCAGCAGCCTACCCCAGGGAGCTGTCTCCTACGAGCAGTACTTC. This gives the protein CASSLPQGAVSYEQYF.

In its sample, this clone was seen once. The V call is TRBV2, the J call TRBJ2-2, with 11 positions matching TRBD2. V shed 4 bases, J shed 5 bases, and the junction held 15 bases outside the gene matches. The CDR3 loop spans 19 amino acids. Germline V lookup: CDR1 SNHLY, CDR2 FYNNEI. DNA of the CDR3: TGTGCCAGCAGTGGGCTAGCGGGAGGAGTAGCGTTAAGGACCGGGGAGCTGTTTTTT. The encoded protein is CASSGLAGGVALRTGELFF.